Given below is one TCR beta chain in context. This record belongs to a study of T cell changes during pregnancy in multiple sclerosis. Germline values: CDR1 SGDLS, CDR2 YYNGEE. This CDR3 contains 14 residues. The ends lost 4 bases at V and 14 bases at J; junction bases unmatched: 10. Clones were sequenced by immunoSEQ multiplex PCR, and TCRdb holds only the in-frame ones, with some missing. The data contain roughly 38,000 clones, 88% of them seen just once; the ten biggest clones take up more than 5.5%. The TCR comes from a female donor with multiple sclerosis, enrolled in a pregnancy study. This chain joins TRBV9 and TRBJ1-6; TRBD1 agrees at 9 bases. The specimen was CD8+ T cells from peripheral blood mononuclear cells, collected in the third trimester of pregnancy. CDR3 residues: CASSPSDRGLSLHF. CDR3 sequence (DNA): TGTGCCAGCAGCCCTTCGGACAGGGGTTTATCCCTCCACTTT.